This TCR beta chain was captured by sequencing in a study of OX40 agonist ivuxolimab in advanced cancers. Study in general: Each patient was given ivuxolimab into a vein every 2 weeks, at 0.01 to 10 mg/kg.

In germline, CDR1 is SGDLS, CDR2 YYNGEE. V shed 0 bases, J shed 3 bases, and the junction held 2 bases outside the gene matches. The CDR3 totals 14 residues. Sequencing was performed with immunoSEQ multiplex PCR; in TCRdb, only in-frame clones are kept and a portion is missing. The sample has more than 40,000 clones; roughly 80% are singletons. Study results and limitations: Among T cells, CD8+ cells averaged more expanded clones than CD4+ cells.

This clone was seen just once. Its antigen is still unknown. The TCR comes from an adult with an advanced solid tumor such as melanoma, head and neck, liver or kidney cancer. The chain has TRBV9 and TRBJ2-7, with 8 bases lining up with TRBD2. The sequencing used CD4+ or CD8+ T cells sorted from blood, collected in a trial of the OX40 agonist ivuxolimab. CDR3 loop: CASSVGGRIYEQYF. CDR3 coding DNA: TGTGCCAGCAGCGTAGGCGGGAGGATCTACGAGCAGTACTTC.